The TCR beta chain under discussion was sequenced for a study of cytomegalovirus exposure and HLA in healthy donors. Study results and limitations: Previously analyzed data showed that most TCR beta V segments were productive at a frequency of about 87% or about 30%.

Despite likely unrecorded immune exposures, the donors were nominally healthy at the time of sampling. In its sample, this clone was seen a few times. What it binds is unknown. Primers for the PCR totalled 60 Vbeta and 13 Jbeta. Authors' analysis steps: Per a later analysis, the number of unique TCR beta chains was around 79 million, of which 9 million to 14 million were shared. Some clones are missing from TCRdb's copy, which holds only in-frame ones; the method was immunoSEQ multiplex PCR. Clone size and the V and J calls come from that table; the DNA yielded D and trimming. The repertoire holds 80,000 to 95,000 clones, with about four fifths as singletons. The length of the CDR3 is 11 residues. In germline, CDR1 is MNHNS, CDR2 SASEGT. Trimming removed 4 bases at V and 5 bases at J, with 5 bases between.

This receptor was taken from a woman between 18 and 29 years old in good health and CMV-seropositive. The sample comprised PBMCs. The V and J genes are TRBV6-1 and TRBJ1-2; D is unclear. DNA for the CDR3: TGTGCCAGCAGTGTCGAGTATGGCTACACCTTC. Its protein is CASSVEYGYTF.